This passage covers 15 T cell receptor beta chains from one sample sequenced in a study of blood T cell repertoires in COVID-19. Using immunoSEQ multiplex PCR, the repertoire was profiled, and TCRdb retains in-frame clones only, with some absent. Of tens of thousands of clones in the sample, roughly 91% are singletons; the top ten hold 7.8%. The sample comprised peripheral blood. These receptors came from a man between 45 and 60 years old with active COVID-19.

The table lists this clone with a count of one. V is TRBV7-9 and J is TRBJ2-7, with D perhaps matching TRBD2 (6 bases). Germline values: CDR1 SEHNR, CDR2 FQNEAQ (reference sequence). Trimming took off 5 bases at V and 0 bases at J, with 8 bases between the two ends. This CDR3 is 13 amino acids long. The DNA of the CDR3 is TGTGCCAGCAGCGGAGGGGTCTCCTACGAGCAGTACTTC. Protein sequence: CASSGGVSYEQYF.

DNA of the CDR3: TGTGCCAGCAGCTCAAATGCGGGGACCAAAAACATTCAGTACTTC. Translation: CASSSNAGTKNIQYF. J is TRBJ2-4 and V is TRBV7-2; maybe TRBD2 (6 bases). The CDR3 length is 15 residues. Germline V gives CDR1 SGHTA, CDR2 FQGNSA. Between the trimmed V and J ends, which lost 4 bases and 2 bases, there was a span of 12 bases.

This clone is a singleton in its sample. The chain combines TRBV6-2 or TRBV6-3 with TRBJ1-1; D might be TRBD1 (5 bases). Trimming cost V 4 bases and J 5 bases, with 11 bases left between them. Germline V gene lookup returns CDR1 MNHEY and CDR2 SVGEGT. This CDR3 has 13 amino acids. CDR3 in DNA: TGTGCCAGCAGTTCCGCGGGACTTACTGAAGCTTTCTTT. Translating gives CASSSAGLTEAFF.

This chain links TRBV29-1 with TRBJ2-5; TRBD2 matches 13 bases. Germline values: CDR1 SQVTM, CDR2 ANQGSEA. V was pared by 7 bases and J by 1 base, with 9 bases of the junction left unmatched. This CDR3 has 16 amino acids. Here the CDR3 DNA reads TGCAGCGCCCGGACTAGCGGGGGTACCTTCCAAGAGACCCAGTACTTC. It encodes CSARTSGGTFQETQYF.

Concerning this clone itself: Sequence at one end of the junction differs from germline and may be a read error. The chain is built from TRBV5-5 and TRBJ1-3, with 7 bases fitting TRBD1. Germline CDR1 is SGHKS and CDR2 is YYEKEE (reference sequence). This CDR3 has 11 residues. DNA for the CDR3: TGTGCCAGCAGCTTGGGAACGGGACAGCTTTTT. Its translation: CASSLGTGQLF. The full variable domain, its missing parts supplied by reference TRBV5-5 and TRBJ1-3, is DAGVTQSPTHLIKTRGQQVTLRCSPISGHKSVSWYQQVLGQGPQFIFQYYEKEERGRGNFPDRFSARQFPNYSSELNVNALLLGDSALYLCASSLGTGQLFGEGSWLTVV.

The chain joins TRBV9 to TRBJ2-2, with D tentatively TRBD1 (6 bases). CDR3 length equals 18 residues. Germline assignment: CDR1 SGDLS and CDR2 YYNGEE. V shed 4 bases and J shed 3 bases, with 22 bases lying between them. CDR3 in amino acids: CASSPRAILTGYTGELFF. The CDR3 DNA reads as TGTGCCAGCAGCCCCCGAGCTATCCTTACAGGGTACACCGGGGAGCTGTTTTTT.

The chain combines TRBV18 with TRBJ2-2; maybe TRBD2 (6 bases). The CDR3 runs to 17 residues. With 1 base removed from V and 5 bases from J, the gap between germline ends came to 17 bases. Per the germline V gene, CDR1 is KGHSH and CDR2 is LQKENI. CDR3 in DNA: TGTGCCAGCTCACCACTCCGGGGAGGCGAGTTTACCGGGGAGCTGTTTTTT. Protein sequence: CASSPLRGGEFTGELFF.

This clone was detected only once. The chain carries TRBV6-2 or TRBV6-3 and TRBJ2-2, with TRBD2 matching over 10 bases. The ends lost 2 bases at V and 6 bases at J; junction bases unmatched: 3. Germline CDR1 reads MNHEY; CDR2 reads SVGEGT. The CDR3 runs to 15 residues. In nucleotides, the CDR3 is TGTGCCAGCAGTTACCTAGCGGGAGCCGCCGGGGAGCTGTTTTTT. Translation gives CASSYLAGAAGELFF.

This chain connects TRBV5-1 to TRBJ2-1, with 13 bases lining up with TRBD2. Germline V gene data show CDR1 as SGHRS and CDR2 as YFSETQ. The CDR3 loop spans 15 amino acids. V was clipped by 4 bases and J by 9 bases; unmatched bases: 7. The CDR3 loop is CASSPLAGGLSEQFF. For the CDR3, the DNA is TGCGCCAGCAGCCCACTAGCGGGGGGGCTTAGTGAGCAGTTCTTC.

The chain combines TRBV2 with TRBJ2-3; TRBD2 aligns across 9 bases. Germline assignment: CDR1 SNHLY and CDR2 FYNNEI. The ends lost 5 bases at V and 0 bases at J; junction bases unmatched: 12. This CDR3 contains 18 residues. The CDR3 DNA follows: TGTGCCAGCAGTAACCGATCGGGGCTAGCGGGAAGCACAGATACGCAGTATTTT. Residues: CASSNRSGLAGSTDTQYF.

The V and J genes are TRBV24-1 and TRBJ1-5; 9 nucleotides match TRBD1. The germline V gene has CDR1 KGHDR and CDR2 SFDVKD. The CDR3 runs 16 residues. The V and J ends lost 5 bases and 0 bases, in that order; junction bases with no gene match: 4. The CDR3 is CATSGTGGLSNQPQHF. In DNA form, the CDR3 reads TGTGCCACCAGTGGAACAGGGGGCCTTAGCAATCAGCCCCAGCATTTT.

The rearrangement uses TRBV7-3 and TRBJ2-3, with D possibly being TRBD2 (5 bases). Germline-derived CDR1 and CDR2 are SGHTA and FQGTGA. This CDR3 comprises 13 residues. V dropped 0 bases and J dropped 6 bases, with 7 bases sitting between them. The CDR3 loop is CASSLTGVDTQYF. CDR3 DNA: TGTGCCAGCAGCTTAACCGGGGTCGATACGCAGTATTTT.

This clone was observed once. The chain couples TRBV15 to TRBJ2-7, with 8 bases aligning to TRBD1. The CDR3 consists of 15 residues. V shed 3 bases, J shed 3 bases, and the junction held 7 bases outside the gene matches. CDR1 and CDR2 (germline): LNHNV, YYDKDF (reference sequence). In nucleotides, the CDR3 is TGTGCCACCAGCAGGGGGACAGGAGCTTTCTACGAGCAGTACTTC. Amino acid sequence: CATSRGTGAFYEQYF.

This clone was seen only once. The chain carries TRBV5-1 and TRBJ2-1; D perhaps matches TRBD2 (7 bases). The CDR3 loop spans 17 amino acids. Germline V lookup: CDR1 SGHRS, CDR2 YFSETQ. V shed 0 bases and J shed 0 bases, with 13 bases lying between them. CDR3 coding DNA: TGCGCCAGCAGCTTGGTGGGGGGGCCCCCCTCCTACAATGAGCAGTTCTTC. Translating it yields CASSLVGGPPSYNEQFF.

Only a few counts were recorded for this clone. The chain couples TRBV18 to TRBJ1-2; the match to TRBD1 covers 7 bases. This CDR3 spans 14 amino acids. Trimming removed 5 bases from V and 3 bases from J; junction bases left unmatched: 6. Germline-derived CDR1 and CDR2 are KGHSH and LQKENI. CDR3 in DNA: TGTGCCAGCTCAGCTAGACAGGGATACTATGGCTACACCTTC. Its translation: CASSARQGYYGYTF.